The clone carrying this T cell receptor (beta chain) was picked up a small number of times. What it binds is unknown. Germline V gene data show CDR1 as SQVTM and CDR2 as ANQGSEA. The V and J ends lost 6 bases and 3 bases, in that order; junction bases with no gene match: 9. The CDR3 has 14 amino acids. Each cDNA molecule carried a unique molecular identifier. One entry per CDR3 protein, called by TCRdb with MiXCR from the 5' RACE reads. The sample lists 45,000 to 75,000 distinct CDR3 sequences; about 8.9% were seen once. This sample was included in a study of early T cells in non-severe SARS-CoV-2 infection. Study summary: Sequencing used unsorted whole-blood bulk RNA, so chains lack pairing. Study-level findings and limits: VDJdb matching skewed toward anti-spike CD8 responses, missing private and CD4 specificities.

The sequencing sample was made of whole blood. This chain links TRBV29-1 with TRBJ2-7; TRBD1 matches at 9 bases. This TCR was recovered from an adult who was a healthcare worker with PCR-confirmed SARS-CoV-2 infection or an uninfected control (not recorded which). The CDR3 reads CSVIRDREDYEQYF. CDR3 DNA sequence: TGCAGCGTAATCCGGGACAGGGAGGACTACGAGCAGTACTTC.